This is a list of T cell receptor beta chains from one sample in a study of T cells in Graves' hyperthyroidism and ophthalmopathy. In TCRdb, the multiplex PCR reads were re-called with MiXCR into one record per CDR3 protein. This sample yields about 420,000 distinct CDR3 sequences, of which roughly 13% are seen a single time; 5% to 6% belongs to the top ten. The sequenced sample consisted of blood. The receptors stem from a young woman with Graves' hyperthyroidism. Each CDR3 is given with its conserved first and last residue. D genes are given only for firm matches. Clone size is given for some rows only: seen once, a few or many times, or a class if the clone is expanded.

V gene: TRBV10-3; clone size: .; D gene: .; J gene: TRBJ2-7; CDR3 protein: CAISESYGGSNSYEQYF; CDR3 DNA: TGTGCCATCAGTGAGTCGTACGGGGGATCAAACTCCTACGAGCAGTACTTC
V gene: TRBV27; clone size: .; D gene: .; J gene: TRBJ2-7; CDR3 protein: CASSLRTFPDEQYF; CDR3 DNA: TGTGCCAGCAGTTTAAGGACATTTCCTGACGAGCAGTACTTC
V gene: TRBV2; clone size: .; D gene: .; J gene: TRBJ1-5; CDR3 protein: CATRVSPGGNQPQHF; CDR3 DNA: TGTGCCACCAGAGTGTCGCCGGGAGGCAATCAGCCCCAGCATTTT
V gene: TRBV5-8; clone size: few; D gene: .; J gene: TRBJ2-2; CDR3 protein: CASSGLRNTGELFF; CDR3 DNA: TGTGCCAGCAGCGGGCTCCGGAACACCGGGGAGCTGTTTTTT
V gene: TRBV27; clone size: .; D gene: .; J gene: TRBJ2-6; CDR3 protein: CASSPRAGSSGASVLTF; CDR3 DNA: TGTGCCAGCTCCCCTCGCGCAGGTAGCTCTGGGGCCAGCGTCCTGACTTTC
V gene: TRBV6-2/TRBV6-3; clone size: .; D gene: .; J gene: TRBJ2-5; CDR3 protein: CASSGPGSETQYF; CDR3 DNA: TGTGCCAGCAGCGGGCCGGGTTCAGAGACCCAGTACTTC
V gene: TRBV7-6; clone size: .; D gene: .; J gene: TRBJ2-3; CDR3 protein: CASAQRTTDTQYF; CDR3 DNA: TGTGCCAGCGCCCAGCGGACCACAGATACGCAGTATTTT
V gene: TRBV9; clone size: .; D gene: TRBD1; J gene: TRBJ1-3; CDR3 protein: CASSVGTVNTIYF; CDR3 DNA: TGTGCCAGCAGCGTTGGGACAGTGAACACCATATATTTT
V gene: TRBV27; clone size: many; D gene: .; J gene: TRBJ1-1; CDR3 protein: CASSLSADTEAFF; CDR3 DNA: TGTGCCAGCAGTTTATCAGCAGACACTGAAGCTTTCTTT
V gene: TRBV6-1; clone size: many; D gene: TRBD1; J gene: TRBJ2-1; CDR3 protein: CASSEVRGTGYYNEQFF; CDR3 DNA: TGTGCCAGCAGTGAAGTTCGAGGGACAGGATACTACAATGAGCAGTTCTTC
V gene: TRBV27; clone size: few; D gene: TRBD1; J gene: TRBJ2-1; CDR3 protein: CASSWTGIDEQFF; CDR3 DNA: TGTGCCAGCAGTTGGACAGGGATAGATGAGCAGTTCTTC
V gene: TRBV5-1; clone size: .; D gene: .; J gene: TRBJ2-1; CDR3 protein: CASSLSLGGPRVPNEQFF; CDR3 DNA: TGCGCCAGCAGCTTGTCGTTAGGGGGGCCCCGGGTCCCCAATGAGCAGTTCTTC
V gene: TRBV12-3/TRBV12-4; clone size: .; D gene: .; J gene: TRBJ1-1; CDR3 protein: CASSALGGRTEAFF; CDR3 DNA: TGTGCCAGCAGTGCTTTGGGGGGGCGCACTGAAGCTTTCTTT
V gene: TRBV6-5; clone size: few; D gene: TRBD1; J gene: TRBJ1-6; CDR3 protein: CASNYPLRTGHSPLHF; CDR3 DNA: TGTGCCAGCAATTACCCCCTCCGGACAGGGCATTCACCCCTCCACTTT
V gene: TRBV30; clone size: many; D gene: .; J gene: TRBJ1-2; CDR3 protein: CAWSPYSGSNYGYTF; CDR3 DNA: TGTGCCTGGAGTCCCTACAGTGGTTCTAACTATGGCTACACCTTC
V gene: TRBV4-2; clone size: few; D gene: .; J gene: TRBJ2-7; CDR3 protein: CASSQAPYRTHYEQYF; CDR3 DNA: TGTGCCAGCAGCCAAGCGCCTTACCGAACGCATTACGAGCAGTACTTC
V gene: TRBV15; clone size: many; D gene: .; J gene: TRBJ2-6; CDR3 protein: CATSLNRAGANVLTF; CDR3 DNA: TGTGCCACCAGCTTAAACAGGGCCGGGGCCAACGTCCTGACTTTC
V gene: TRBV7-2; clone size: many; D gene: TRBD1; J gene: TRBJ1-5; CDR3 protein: CASSSGTGYERNQPQHF; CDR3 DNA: TGTGCCAGCAGCTCCGGGACAGGGTACGAACGCAATCAGCCCCAGCATTTT
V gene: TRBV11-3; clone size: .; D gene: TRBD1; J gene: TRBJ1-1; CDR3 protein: CASSLTGGVSTEAFF; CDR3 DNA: TGTGCCAGCAGCTTAACAGGGGGCGTGAGCACTGAAGCTTTCTTT
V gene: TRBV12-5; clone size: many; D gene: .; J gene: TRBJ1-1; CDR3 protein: CASGLVVTGNTEAFF; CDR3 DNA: TGTGCTAGTGGTTTGGTAGTGACAGGGAACACTGAAGCTTTCTTT
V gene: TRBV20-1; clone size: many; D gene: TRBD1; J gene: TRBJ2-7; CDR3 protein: CSAQGTGTSPYEQYF; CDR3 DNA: TGCAGTGCTCAAGGGACAGGGACAAGCCCCTACGAGCAGTACTTC
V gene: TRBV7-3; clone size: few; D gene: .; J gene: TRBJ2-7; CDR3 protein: CASSSFYRSEQYF; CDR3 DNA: TGTGCCAGCAGCTCCTTTTACCGCTCCGAGCAGTACTTC
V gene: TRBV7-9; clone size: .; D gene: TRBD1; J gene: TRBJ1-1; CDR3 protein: CASSPDRVLRAFF; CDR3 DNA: TGTGCCAGCAGCCCCGACAGGGTCCTACGGGCTTTCTTT